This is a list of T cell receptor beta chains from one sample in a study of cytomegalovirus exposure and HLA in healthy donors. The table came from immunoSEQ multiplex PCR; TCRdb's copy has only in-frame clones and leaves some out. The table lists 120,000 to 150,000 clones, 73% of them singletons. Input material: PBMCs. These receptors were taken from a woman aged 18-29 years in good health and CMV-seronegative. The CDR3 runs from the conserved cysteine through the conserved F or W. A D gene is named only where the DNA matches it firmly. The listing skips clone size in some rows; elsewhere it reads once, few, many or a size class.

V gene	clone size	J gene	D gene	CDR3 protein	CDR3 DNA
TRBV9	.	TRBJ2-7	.	CASSVEVGASYEQYF	TGTGCCAGCAGCGTAGAGGTTGGGGCTTCCTACGAGCAGTACTTC
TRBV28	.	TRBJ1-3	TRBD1	CASSWGTGLHSGNTIYF	TGTGCCAGCAGTTGGGGGACAGGCCTTCACTCTGGAAACACCATATATTTT
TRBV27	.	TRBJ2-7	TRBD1	CASSGQGSYEQYF	TGTGCCAGCAGCGGACAGGGCTCCTACGAGCAGTACTTC
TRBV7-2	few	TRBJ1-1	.	CASSLARGMGTEAFF	TGTGCCAGCAGCTTAGCGAGGGGGATGGGCACTGAAGCTTTCTTT
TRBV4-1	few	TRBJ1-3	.	CASTTLGSGNTIYF	TGCGCCAGCACGACACTGGGCTCTGGAAACACCATATATTTT
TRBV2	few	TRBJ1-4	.	CASKFRQTENEKLFF	TGTGCCAGCAAGTTCCGACAGACTGAAAATGAAAAACTGTTTTTT
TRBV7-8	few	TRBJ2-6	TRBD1	CASSFGQGGSGANVLTF	TGTGCCAGCAGCTTCGGACAGGGTGGCTCTGGGGCCAACGTCCTGACTTTC
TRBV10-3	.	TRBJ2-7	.	CAISGTAYEQYF	TGTGCCATCAGTGGGACAGCCTACGAGCAGTACTTC
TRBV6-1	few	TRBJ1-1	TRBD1	CASTFDRVERAFF	TGTGCCAGCACCTTCGACAGGGTTGAACGAGCTTTCTTT
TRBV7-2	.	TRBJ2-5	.	CASSLGGLRRETQYF	TGTGCCAGCAGCTTAGGAGGTCTCCGGCGGGAGACCCAGTACTTC
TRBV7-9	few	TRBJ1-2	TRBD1	CASSFLLRDSYGYTF	TGTGCCAGCAGCTTCCTCCTCCGGGACAGCTATGGCTACACCTTC
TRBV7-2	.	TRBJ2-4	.	CASSLEVWEAVGDF	TGTGCCAGCAGCTTAGAGGTGTGGGAGGCGGTCGGGGACTTC
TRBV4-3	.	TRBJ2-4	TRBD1	CASSQRVGQGAVIQYF	TGCGCCAGCAGCCAGCGTGTAGGACAGGGGGCTGTCATTCAGTACTTC
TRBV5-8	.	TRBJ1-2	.	CASSTEAGVFGYTF	TGTGCCAGCAGCACCGAGGCAGGGGTGTTCGGCTACACCTTC
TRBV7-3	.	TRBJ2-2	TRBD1	CASSHRDRRANTGELFF	TGTGCCAGCAGCCACCGGGACAGACGTGCGAACACCGGGGAGCTGTTTTTT
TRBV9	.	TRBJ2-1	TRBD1	CASSVNRGPRNEQFF	TGTGCCAGCAGCGTAAACAGGGGGCCGAGGAATGAGCAGTTCTTC
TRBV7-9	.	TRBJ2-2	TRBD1	CASSLRDREPNTGELFF	TGTGCCAGCAGCTTAAGGGACAGGGAACCCAACACCGGGGAGCTGTTTTTT